This T cell receptor beta chain appears in the sequencing data of a study of human T cells and chemical hapten exposure. Study details: The upper back received 0.01% DPC by patch testing, with results read at 6 days.

CDR1 is SEHNR and CDR2 is FQNEAQ in the germline V gene (reference sequence). The CDR3 consists of 12 residues. Trimming pared 1 base from V and 9 bases from J, leaving 7 bases between. MiXCR, run by TCRdb on the RACE reads, gives a single entry per CDR3 protein. This repertoire shows about 120,000 distinct CDR3 sequences, about 11% found once; its top ten account for about 2.4%. The time point is: patch test 3, about 24 weeks after DPC sensitization. Treatment meaning: therapeutic diphenylcyclopropenone sensitization with weekly scalp DPC. The sequences come from whole blood, collected in connection with sensitization to the hapten diphenylcyclopropenone (DPC). This TCR was sampled from a woman between 50 and 59 years old with alopecia areata. Some clones in this sample may be carry-over from other donors' samples. V is TRBV7-9 and J is TRBJ2-1, with no clear D. The CDR3: CASSLVGPEQFF. In DNA form, the CDR3 reads TGTGCCAGCAGCTTAGTAGGGCCTGAGCAGTTCTTC.